This TCR beta chain was identified in a study of T cell repertoires in cytomegalovirus infection. Study summary: TCR beta signatures that were public indicated CMV infection and matching HLA type.

MiXCR, applied by TCRdb to the reads, yields one record per CDR3 protein. The repertoire holds under 850,000 distinct CDR3 sequences, with 35% to 45% as singletons. This clonotype was counted only a few times. Germline is not matched at one junction end, which may reflect a read error. Germline CDR1 reads SGHVS; CDR2 reads FNYEAQ. CDR3 length: 14 amino acids. The rearrangement links TRBV7-6 to TRBJ2-2, with 9 bases lining up with TRBD1. Material for sequencing was PBMCs. This clonotype originated in a human donor in good health (CMV status not recorded). Some clones in this sample may be carry-over from other donors' samples. CDR3 DNA sequence: TGTGCTAGCAGCAAGGACAGGGGAACCGGGGAGCTGTTTTTT. It encodes CASSKDRGTGELFF.